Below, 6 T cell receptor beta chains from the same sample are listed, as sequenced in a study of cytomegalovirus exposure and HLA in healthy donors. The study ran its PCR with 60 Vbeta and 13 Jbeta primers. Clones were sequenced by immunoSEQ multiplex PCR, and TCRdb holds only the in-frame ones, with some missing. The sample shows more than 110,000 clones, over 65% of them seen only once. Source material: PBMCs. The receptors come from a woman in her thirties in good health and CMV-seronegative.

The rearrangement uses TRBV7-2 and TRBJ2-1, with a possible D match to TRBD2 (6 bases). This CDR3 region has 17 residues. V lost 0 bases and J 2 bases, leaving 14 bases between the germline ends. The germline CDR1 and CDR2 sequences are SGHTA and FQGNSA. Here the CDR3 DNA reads TGTGCCAGCAGCTTAGCTGGCGGGGATCGCACCTACAATGAGCAGTTCTTC. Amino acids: CASSLAGGDRTYNEQFF.

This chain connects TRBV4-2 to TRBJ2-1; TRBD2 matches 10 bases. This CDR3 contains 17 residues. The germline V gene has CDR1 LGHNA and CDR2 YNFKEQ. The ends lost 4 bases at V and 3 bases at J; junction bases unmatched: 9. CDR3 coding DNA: TGTGCCAGCAGCCGGACTACAGCGGGAGGGAACTACAATGAGCAGTTCTTC. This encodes CASSRTTAGGNYNEQFF.

The DNA for the CDR3 is TGCGCCAGCAGCTATGCTGAGCGCTCCTATAATTCACCCCTCCACTTT. Translated, it gives CASSYAERSYNSPLHF. This chain links TRBV5-1 with TRBJ1-6; no definite D call. Looked up from germline, CDR1 is SGHRS and CDR2 is YFSETQ. The CDR3 contains 16 residues. The V end was cut by 3 bases, the J end by 0 bases, with 10 bases between.

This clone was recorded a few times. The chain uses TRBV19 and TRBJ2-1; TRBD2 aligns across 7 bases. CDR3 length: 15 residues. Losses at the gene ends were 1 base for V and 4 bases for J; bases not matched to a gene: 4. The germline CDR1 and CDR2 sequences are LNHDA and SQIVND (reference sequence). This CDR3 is CASSIGTREYNEQFF. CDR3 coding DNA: TGTGCCAGTAGTATAGGGACTAGAGAATACAATGAGCAGTTCTTC.

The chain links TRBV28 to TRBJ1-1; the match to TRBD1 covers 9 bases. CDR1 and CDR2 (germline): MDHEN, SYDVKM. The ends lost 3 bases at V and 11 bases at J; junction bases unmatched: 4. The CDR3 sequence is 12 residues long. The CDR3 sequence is CASSLGDRVAFF. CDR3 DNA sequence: TGTGCCAGCAGTTTGGGGGACAGGGTGGCTTTCTTT.

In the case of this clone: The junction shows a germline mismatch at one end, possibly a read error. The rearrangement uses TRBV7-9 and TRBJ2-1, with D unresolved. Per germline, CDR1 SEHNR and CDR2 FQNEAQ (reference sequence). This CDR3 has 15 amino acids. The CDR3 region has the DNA TGTTCCAGCAGACCGACGGAGATAGACTACAATGAGCAGTTCTTC. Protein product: CSSRPTEIDYNEQFF.